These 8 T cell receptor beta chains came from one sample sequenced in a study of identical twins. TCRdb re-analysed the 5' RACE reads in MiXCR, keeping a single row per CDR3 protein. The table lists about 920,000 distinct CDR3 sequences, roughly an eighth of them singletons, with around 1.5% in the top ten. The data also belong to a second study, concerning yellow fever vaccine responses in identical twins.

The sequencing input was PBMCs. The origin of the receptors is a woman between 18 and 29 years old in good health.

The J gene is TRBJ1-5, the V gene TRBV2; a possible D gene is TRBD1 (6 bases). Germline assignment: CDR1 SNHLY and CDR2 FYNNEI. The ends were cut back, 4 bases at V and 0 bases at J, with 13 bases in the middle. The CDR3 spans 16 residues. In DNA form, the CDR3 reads TGTGCCAGCAGTGCACAGGGTTCGTATAGCAATCAGCCCCAGCATTTT. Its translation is CASSAQGSYSNQPQHF.

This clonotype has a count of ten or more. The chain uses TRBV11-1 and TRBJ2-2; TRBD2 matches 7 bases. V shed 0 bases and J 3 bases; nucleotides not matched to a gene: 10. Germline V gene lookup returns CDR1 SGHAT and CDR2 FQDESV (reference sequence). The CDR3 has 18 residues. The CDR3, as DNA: TGTGCCAGCAGCTTAGCTGAAGTTGTGGCGGGGGACACCGGGGAGCTGTTTTTT. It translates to CASSLAEVVAGDTGELFF. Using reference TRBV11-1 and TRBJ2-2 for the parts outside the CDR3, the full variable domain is EAEVAQSPRYKITEKSQAVAFWCDPISGHATLYWYRQILGQGPELLVQFQDESVVDDSQLPKDRFSAERLKGVDSTLKIQPAELGDSAMYLCASSLAEVVAGDTGELFFGEGSRLTVL.

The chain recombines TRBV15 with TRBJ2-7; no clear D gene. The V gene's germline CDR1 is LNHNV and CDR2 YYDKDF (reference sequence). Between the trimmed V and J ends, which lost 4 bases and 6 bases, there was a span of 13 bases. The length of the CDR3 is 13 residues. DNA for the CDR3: TGTGCCACCAGCATCGACTCCGGACGCGAGCAGTACTTC. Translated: CATSIDSGREQYF.

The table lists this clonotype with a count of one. CDR3 bases: TGTGCCAGCAGCTCCAACCTGGGCGAGCCCAGCTATGGCTACACCTTC. Residues: CASSSNLGEPSYGYTF. V usage is TRBV6-2 or TRBV6-3 and J usage is TRBJ1-2; D not resolved. The CDR3 covers 16 residues. V lost 6 bases, J lost 4 bases, and 21 bases lay in between. The germline gives CDR1 MNHEY, CDR2 SVGEGT.

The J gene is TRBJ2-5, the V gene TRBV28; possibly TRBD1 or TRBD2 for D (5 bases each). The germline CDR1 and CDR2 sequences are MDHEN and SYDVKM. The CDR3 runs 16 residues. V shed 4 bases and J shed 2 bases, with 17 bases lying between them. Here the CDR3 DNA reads TGTGCCAGCAGTTATCCGTGGGGGACCACTCAAGAGACCCAGTACTTC. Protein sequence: CASSYPWGTTQETQYF. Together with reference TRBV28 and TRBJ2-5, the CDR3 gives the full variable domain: DVKVTQSSRYLVKRTGEKVFLECVQDMDHENMFWYRQDPGLGLRLIYFSYDVKMKEKGDIPEGYSVSREKKERFSLILESASTNQTSMYLCASSYPWGTTQETQYFGPGTRLLVL.

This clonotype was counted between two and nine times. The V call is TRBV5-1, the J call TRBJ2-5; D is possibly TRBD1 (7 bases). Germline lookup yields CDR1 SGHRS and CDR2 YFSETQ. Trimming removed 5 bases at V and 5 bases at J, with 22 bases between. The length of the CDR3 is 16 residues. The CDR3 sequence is CASRLTGRRITETQYF. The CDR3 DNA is TGCGCCAGCAGGTTGACAGGGAGGCGGATTACGGAGACCCAGTACTTC.

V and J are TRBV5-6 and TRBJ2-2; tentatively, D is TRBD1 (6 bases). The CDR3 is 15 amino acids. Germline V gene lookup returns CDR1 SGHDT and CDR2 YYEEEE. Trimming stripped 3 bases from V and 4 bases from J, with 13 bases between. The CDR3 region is CASSYRDTITGELFF. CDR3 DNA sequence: TGTGCCAGCAGCTACCGGGACACCATCACCGGGGAGCTGTTTTTT. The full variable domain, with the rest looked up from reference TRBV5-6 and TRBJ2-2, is DAGVTQSPTHLIKTRGQQVTLRCSPKSGHDTVSWYQQALGQGPQFIFQYYEEEERQRGNFPDRFSGHQFPNYSSELNVNALLLGDSALYLCASSYRDTITGELFFGEGSRLTVL.

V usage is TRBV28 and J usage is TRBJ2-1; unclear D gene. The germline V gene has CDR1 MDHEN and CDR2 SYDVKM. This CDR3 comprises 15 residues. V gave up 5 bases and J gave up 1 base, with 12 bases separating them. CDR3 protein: CASSTDWGSYNEQFF. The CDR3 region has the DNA TGTGCCAGCAGTACCGACTGGGGTTCCTACAATGAGCAGTTCTTC.